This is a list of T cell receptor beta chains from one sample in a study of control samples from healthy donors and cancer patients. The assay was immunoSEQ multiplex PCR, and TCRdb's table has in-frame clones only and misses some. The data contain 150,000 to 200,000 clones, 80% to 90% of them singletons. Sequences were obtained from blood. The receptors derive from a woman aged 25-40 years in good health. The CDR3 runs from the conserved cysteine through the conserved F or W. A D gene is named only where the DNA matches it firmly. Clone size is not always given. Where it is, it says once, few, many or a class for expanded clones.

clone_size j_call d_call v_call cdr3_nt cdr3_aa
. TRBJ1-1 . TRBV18 TGTGCCAGCTCACCAAAGGGGGGAACTGAAGCTTTCTTT CASSPKGGTEAFF
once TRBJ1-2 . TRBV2 TGTGCCAGCAGTGAAAGCGGCGCCGGCGGCTACACCTTC CASSESGAGGYTF
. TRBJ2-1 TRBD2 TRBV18 TGTGCCAGCTCACCACGAGCGGGAGGGCCCCTAAACAATGAGCAGTTCTTC CASSPRAGGPLNNEQFF
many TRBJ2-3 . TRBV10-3 TGTGCCACAGCCGTATCAGGGCTCAACACAGATACGCAGTATTTT CATAVSGLNTDTQYF
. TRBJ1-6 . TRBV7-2 TGTGCCAGCAGCTTAGCGGGAGATTCACCCCTCCACTTT CASSLAGDSPLHF
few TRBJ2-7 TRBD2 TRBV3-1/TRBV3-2 TGTGCCAGCAGCCAAGGGAGTCTGGGGCAGGGAGGGATCGAGCAGTACTTC CASSQGSLGQGGIEQYF
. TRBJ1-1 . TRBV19 TGTGCCAGTAGTATATTAGGAGAGAACACTGAAGCTTTCTTT CASSILGENTEAFF
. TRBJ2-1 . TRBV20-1 TGCAGTGCTAGTTTCAGGAACAATGAGCAGTTCTTC CSASFRNNEQFF
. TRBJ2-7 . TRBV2 TGTGCCAGCAGTGTGACCGGAGCCTACGAGCAGTACTTC CASSVTGAYEQYF
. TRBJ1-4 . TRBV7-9 TGTGCCAGCAGCTTTGGAGAAAAACTGTTTTTT CASSFGEKLFF
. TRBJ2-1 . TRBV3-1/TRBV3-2 TGTGCCAGCGGGTCGGACTTGAGCTCCTACAATGAGCAGTTCTTC CASGSDLSSYNEQFF
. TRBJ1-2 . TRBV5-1 TGCGCCAGCAGCCCGCTCGAGAACTATGGCTACACCTTC CASSPLENYGYTF
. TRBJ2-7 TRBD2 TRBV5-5 TGTGCCAGTACCGGGACTAGCGGGAGTTATAACGAGCAGTACTTC CASTGTSGSYNEQYF
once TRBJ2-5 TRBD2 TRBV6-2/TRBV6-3 TGTGCCAGCAGTTACCCTCCCCCCCCAGCGGGGGACCTGAAGACCCAGTACTTC CASSYPPPPAGDLKTQYF
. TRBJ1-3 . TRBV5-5 TGTGCCAGCAGCTTGCGTCCTGGGGACTACTCTGGAAACACCATATATTTT CASSLRPGDYSGNTIYF
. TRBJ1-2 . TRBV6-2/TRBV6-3 TGTGCCAGCAGCACGACACACTATGGCTACACCTTC CASSTTHYGYTF
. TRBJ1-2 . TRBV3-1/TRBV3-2 TGTGCCAGCAGCCAAGGAACCGGGTCCTATGGCTACACCTTC CASSQGTGSYGYTF
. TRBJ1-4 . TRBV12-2 TGTGCAAGTCGCCACCGGGACAGGGACCAAAAACTGTTTTTT CASRHRDRDQKLFF
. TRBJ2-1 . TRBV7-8 TGTGCCAGCAGCTTGAGGGTTAGTGAGCAGTTCTTC CASSLRVSEQFF
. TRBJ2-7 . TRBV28 TGTGCCCTGGGACCCAAGGAGTCCCGGTCCTACGAGCAGTACTTC CALGPKESRSYEQYF
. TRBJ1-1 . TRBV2 TGTGCCAGCAGGGCAGACATGCTGGTCACTGAAGCTTTCTTT CASRADMLVTEAFF
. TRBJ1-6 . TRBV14 TGTGCCAGCAGCCAAGGCATCGGGGGCCCTCCCTATAATTCACCCCTCCACTTT CASSQGIGGPPYNSPLHF
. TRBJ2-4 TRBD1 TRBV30 TGTGCCTGGAGTGTAAAGGGGGCCGGTGGGTTTAGCATTCAGTACTTC CAWSVKGAGGFSIQYF
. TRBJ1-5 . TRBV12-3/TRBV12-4 TGTGCCAGCACCCAGGGAGATGGGCAGCCCCAGCATTTT CASTQGDGQPQHF
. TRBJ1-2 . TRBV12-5 TGTGCTAGTGGTTTGTCGTCCCTCTCAAGAGGCTCCACGGGGTATGGCTACACCTTC CASGLSSLSRGSTGYGYTF
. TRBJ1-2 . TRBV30 TGTGCCTGGAGCACGGGACTCTATGGCTACACCTTC CAWSTGLYGYTF
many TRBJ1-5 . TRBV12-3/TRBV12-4 TGTGCCAGCAGTTCCCGACATATACCCCAGCATTTT CASSSRHIPQHF
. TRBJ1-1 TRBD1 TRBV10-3 TGTGCCATCGGAAAGACAGGGGGCACTGAAGCTTTCTTT CAIGKTGGTEAFF
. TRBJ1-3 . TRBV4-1 TGCGCCAGCAGCCAAGAGGGTTCCCAAGTAGGAAACACCATATATTTT CASSQEGSQVGNTIYF
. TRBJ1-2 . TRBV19 TGTGCCAGTAGTATAGAGGTAGCATACTATGGCTACACCTTC CASSIEVAYYGYTF
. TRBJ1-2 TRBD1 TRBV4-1 TGCGCCAGCAGCCAAGAAGGGACAGGGGGCCATGGCTACACCTTC CASSQEGTGGHGYTF
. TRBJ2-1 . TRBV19 TGTGCCAGTAGCCTTCAGGTAGCGGCATCCTACAATGAGCAGTTCTTC CASSLQVAASYNEQFF
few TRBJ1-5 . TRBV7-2 TGTGCCAGCAGCTTAGCCCTAAATGGCGATCAGCCCCAGCATTTT CASSLALNGDQPQHF
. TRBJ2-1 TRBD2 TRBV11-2 TGTGCCAGCAGCTTGCGACTAGCGGGGAGTGACAATGAGCAGTTCTTC CASSLRLAGSDNEQFF
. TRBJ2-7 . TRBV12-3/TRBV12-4 TGTGCCAGCAGTCCCGGTGGACCCTACGAGCAGTACTTC CASSPGGPYEQYF
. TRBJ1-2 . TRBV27 TGTGCCAGCAGTTTATCTGGGGACCGGTGGGGCTACACCTTC CASSLSGDRWGYTF
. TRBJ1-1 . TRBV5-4 TGTGCCAGCAGCTTATCGGCGAACACTGAAGCTTTCTTT CASSLSANTEAFF
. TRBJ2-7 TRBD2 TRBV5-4 TGTGCCAGCAGCTTGAATCCCGGAACTAGCGGGGGCTCCTACGAGCAGTACTTC CASSLNPGTSGGSYEQYF